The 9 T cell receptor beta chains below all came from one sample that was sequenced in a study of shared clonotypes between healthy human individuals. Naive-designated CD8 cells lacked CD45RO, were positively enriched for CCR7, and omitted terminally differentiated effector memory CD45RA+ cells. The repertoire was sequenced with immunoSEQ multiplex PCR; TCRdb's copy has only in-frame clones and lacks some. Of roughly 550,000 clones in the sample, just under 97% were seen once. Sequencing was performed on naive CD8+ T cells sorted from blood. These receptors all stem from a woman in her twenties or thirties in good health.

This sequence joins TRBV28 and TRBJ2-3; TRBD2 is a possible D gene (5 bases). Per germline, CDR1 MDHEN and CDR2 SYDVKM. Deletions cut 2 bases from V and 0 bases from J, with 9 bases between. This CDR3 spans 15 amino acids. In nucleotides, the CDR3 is TGTGCCAGCAGTTTAGGGAGTATGAGCACAGATACGCAGTATTTT. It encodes CASSLGSMSTDTQYF. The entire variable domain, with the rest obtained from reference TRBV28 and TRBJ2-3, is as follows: DVKVTQSSRYLVKRTGEKVFLECVQDMDHENMFWYRQDPGLGLRLIYFSYDVKMKEKGDIPEGYSVSREKKERFSLILESASTNQTSMYLCASSLGSMSTDTQYFGPGTRLTVL.

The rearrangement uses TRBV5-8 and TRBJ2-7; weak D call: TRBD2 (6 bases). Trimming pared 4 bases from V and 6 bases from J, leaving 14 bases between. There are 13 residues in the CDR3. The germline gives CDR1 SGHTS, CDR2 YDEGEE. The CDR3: CASSGRPDLEQYF. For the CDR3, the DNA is TGTGCCAGCAGCGGGAGGCCAGACCTCGAGCAGTACTTC.

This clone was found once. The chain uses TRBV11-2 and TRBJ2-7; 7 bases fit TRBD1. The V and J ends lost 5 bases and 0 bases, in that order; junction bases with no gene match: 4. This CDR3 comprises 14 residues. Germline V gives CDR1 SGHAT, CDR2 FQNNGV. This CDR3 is CASSRPGGSYEQYF. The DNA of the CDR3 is TGTGCCAGCAGCCGACCAGGGGGCTCCTACGAGCAGTACTTC.

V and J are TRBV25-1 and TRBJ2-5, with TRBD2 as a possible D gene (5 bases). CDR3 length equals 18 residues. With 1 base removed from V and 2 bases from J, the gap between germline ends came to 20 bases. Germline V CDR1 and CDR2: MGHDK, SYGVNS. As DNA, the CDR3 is TGTGCCAGCAGTGAATCGTTAGGAGGTACTGAACTACAAGAGACCCAGTACTTC. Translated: CASSESLGGTELQETQYF.

The chain's CDR3 is CATRPDLSYNEQFF. Here the CDR3 DNA reads TGTGCCACTAGACCGGACTTATCCTACAATGAGCAGTTCTTC. This chain joins TRBV19 and TRBJ2-1, with D possibly TRBD2 on 5 matching bases. The length of the CDR3 is 14 residues. Per germline, CDR1 LNHDA and CDR2 SQIVND (reference sequence). The V end was cut by 10 bases, the J end by 1 base, with 14 bases between.

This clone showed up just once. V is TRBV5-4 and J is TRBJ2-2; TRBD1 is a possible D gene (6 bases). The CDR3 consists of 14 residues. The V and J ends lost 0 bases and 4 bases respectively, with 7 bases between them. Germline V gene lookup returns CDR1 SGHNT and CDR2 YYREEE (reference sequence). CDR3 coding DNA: TGTGCCAGCAGCTTGGAGGGGGTCACCGGGGAGCTGTTTTTT. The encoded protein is CASSLEGVTGELFF.

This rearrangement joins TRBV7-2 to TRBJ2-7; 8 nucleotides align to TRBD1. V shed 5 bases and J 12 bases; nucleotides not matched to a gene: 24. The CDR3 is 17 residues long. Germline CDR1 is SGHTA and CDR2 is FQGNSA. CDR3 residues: CASSTDRTGIFEVLRYF. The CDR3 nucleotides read TGTGCCAGCAGCACCGACAGGACAGGGATTTTTGAAGTACTTCGGTACTTC.

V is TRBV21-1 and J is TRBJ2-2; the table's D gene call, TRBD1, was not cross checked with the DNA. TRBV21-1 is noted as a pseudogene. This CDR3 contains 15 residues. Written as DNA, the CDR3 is TGTGCCAGCAGCAAGGCAGGGGGAAAGGTCGGGGAGCTGTTTTTT. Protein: CASSKAGGKVGELFF.

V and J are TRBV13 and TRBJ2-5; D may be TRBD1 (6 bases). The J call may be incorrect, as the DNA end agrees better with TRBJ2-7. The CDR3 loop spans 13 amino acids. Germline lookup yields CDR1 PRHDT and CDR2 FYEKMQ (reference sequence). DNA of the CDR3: TGTGCCAGCAGCTACAGGACAGTTAACGAGCAGTACTTC. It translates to CASSYRTVNEQYF.